Sequencing of this TCR beta chain was carried out in a study of cytomegalovirus exposure and HLA in healthy donors. Points from the study as a whole: Three CMV-associated chains were confirmed in vitro to be specific for CMV antigens. A subsequent analysis found that TCR clusters from the first cohort also tended to co-occur in the 90 to 150 validation repertoires, with about 93% of cluster scores above 0. Accounts indicate the classifier identified cytomegalovirus status with strong specificity and sensitivity. The study labeled about 160 TCR beta chains cytomegalovirus-associated.

As for this clone: Its specificity is not known.

Repertoires were generated with immunoSEQ multiplex PCR, while TCRdb's copy carries only in-frame clones and drops some. The sample has about 280,000 clones, 88% seen once. The V gene lost 8 bases and the J gene lost 5 bases, with 9 bases spanning the gap. Per the germline V gene, CDR1 is MDHEN and CDR2 is SYDVKM. CDR3 length: 11 residues. The gene calls are TRBV28 and TRBJ2-5; D is ambiguous. This TCR derives from a woman aged 18-30 years in good health and CMV-seronegative. The material sequenced was PBMCs. The CDR3 DNA follows: TGTGCCAGCTCAGGAACCGAGACCCAGTACTTC. It encodes CASSGTETQYF.